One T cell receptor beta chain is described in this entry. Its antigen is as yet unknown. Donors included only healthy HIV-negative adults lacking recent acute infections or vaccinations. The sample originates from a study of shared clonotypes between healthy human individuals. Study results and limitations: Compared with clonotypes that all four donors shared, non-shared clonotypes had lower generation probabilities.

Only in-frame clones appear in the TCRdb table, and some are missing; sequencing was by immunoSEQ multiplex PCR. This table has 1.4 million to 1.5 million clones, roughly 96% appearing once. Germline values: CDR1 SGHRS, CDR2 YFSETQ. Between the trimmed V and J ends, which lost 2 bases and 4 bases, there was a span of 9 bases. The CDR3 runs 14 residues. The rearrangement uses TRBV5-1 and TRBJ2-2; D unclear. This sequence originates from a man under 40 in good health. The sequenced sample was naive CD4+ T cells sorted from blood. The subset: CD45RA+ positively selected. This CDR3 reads CASSLGQITGELFF. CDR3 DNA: TGCGCCAGCAGCTTAGGGCAGATCACCGGGGAGCTGTTTTTT. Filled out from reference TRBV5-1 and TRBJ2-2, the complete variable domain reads KAGVTQTPRYLIKTRGQQVTLSCSPISGHRSVSWYQQTPGQGLQFLFEYFSETQRNKGNFPGRFSGRQFSNSRSEMNVSTLELGDSALYLCASSLGQITGELFFGEGSRLTVL.